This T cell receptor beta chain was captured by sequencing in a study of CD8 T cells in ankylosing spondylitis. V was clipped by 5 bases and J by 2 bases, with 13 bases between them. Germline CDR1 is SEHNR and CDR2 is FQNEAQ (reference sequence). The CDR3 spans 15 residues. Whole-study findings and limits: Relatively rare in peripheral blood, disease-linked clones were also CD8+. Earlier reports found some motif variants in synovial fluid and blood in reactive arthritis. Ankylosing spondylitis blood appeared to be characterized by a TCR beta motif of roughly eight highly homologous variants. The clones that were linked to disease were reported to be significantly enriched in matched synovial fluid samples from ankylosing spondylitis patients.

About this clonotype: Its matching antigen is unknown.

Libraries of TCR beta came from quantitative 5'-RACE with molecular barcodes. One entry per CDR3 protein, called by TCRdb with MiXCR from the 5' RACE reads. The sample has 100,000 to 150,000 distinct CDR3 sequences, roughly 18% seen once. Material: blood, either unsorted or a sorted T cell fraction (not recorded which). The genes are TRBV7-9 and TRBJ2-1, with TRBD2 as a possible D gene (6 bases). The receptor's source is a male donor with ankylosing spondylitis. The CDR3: CASSHSGQTYNEQFF. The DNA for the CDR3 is TGTGCCAGCAGCCACAGCGGGCAGACCTACAATGAGCAGTTCTTC.